This T cell receptor beta chain was profiled in a study of cytomegalovirus exposure and HLA in healthy donors. Whole-study context: Early on, a data release was issued that held 80 million or so unique TCRs from HLA-typed donors.

As for this clone: Its target is unknown.

This CDR3 is built from 15 residues. CDR1 and CDR2 (germline): SGHVS, FQNEAQ. J lost 7 bases, V lost 1 base, and 10 bases had no gene match. PCR involved 60 Vbeta and 13 Jbeta primers. This table comes from immunoSEQ multiplex PCR, and its TCRdb copy is limited to in-frame clones, with some not included. The table lists 90,000 or so clones, over 70% of them singletons. General study points: Within an earlier analysis, most TCR beta V segments proved productive either about 87% or about 30% of the time.

Specimen: PBMCs. The chain recombines TRBV7-8 with TRBJ2-7; TRBD2 agrees at 7 bases. The receptor was derived from a boy aged 5-17 years in good health and CMV-seronegative. The DNA for the CDR3 is TGTGCCAGCAGCTTAGGATCCGGGGGGTTGCGGGAGCAGTACTTC. This codes for CASSLGSGGLREQYF.